This TCR beta chain was sequenced in a study of T cell responses to AZD1222 COVID-19 vaccine. V lost 0 bases and J 7 bases, leaving 15 bases between the germline ends. The CDR3 is 15 residues long. Germline CDR1 and CDR2: MNHEY and SVGAGI. TCRdb's copy holds only in-frame clones and misses some; the assay was immunoSEQ multiplex PCR. The table includes around 99,000 clones, around 93% detected once. This TCR was recovered from an adult who received the AZD1222 COVID-19 vaccine. The rearrangement joins TRBV6-5 to TRBJ1-2; tentative D call: TRBD1 (6 bases). The sample was peripheral blood, taken 28 days after the second AZD1222 dose. The CDR3 loop is CASSYSIAQGGGYTF. CDR3 DNA: TGTGCCAGCAGTTACTCGATAGCACAGGGAGGTGGCTACACCTTC.